A selection of T cell receptor beta chains follows, all from one sample in a study of blood T cell repertoires in COVID-19. The method was immunoSEQ multiplex PCR; TCRdb's version includes in-frame clones alone and lacks a portion of them. The data show over 200,000 clones, more than 85% seen once. The source material was peripheral blood. The receptors derive from a person between 18 and 30 years old with COVID-19, enrolled during active disease. The CDR3 runs from the conserved cysteine through the conserved F or W. The D gene is left open where the match is weak. Clone size, where shown, is once, few, many, or a class for clones that have expanded.

length	size	V	J	D	CDR3	DNA
15	once	TRBV7-8	TRBJ1-2	TRBD1	CASSLFTGGVEGYTF	TGTGCCAGCAGCTTATTTACAGGGGGTGTTGAGGGCTACACCTTC
13	-	TRBV2	TRBJ1-6	TRBD1	CASMGQGGSPLHF	TGTGCCAGCATGGGACAGGGCGGGTCACCCCTCCACTTT
17	-	TRBV27	TRBJ1-2	TRBD1	CASSLLGTEPSNYGYTF	TGTGCCAGCAGTTTACTCGGGACAGAACCTTCTAACTATGGCTACACCTTC
13	-	TRBV12-3/TRBV12-4	TRBJ2-7	-	CASAKWTTGEQYF	TGTGCCAGCGCGAAATGGACTACGGGCGAGCAGTACTTC
15	-	TRBV30	TRBJ1-3	-	CAWSAGQTSGNTIYF	TGTGCCTGGAGTGCCGGACAGACATCTGGAAACACCATATATTTT
15	-	TRBV18	TRBJ2-3	-	CASSHGSEISDTQYF	TGTGCCAGCTCGCACGGTTCGGAGATATCAGATACGCAGTATTTT
13	-	TRBV30	TRBJ2-1	-	CARATGFYNEQFF	TGTGCCAGAGCTACAGGCTTTTACAATGAGCAGTTCTTC
13	-	TRBV10-3	TRBJ2-7	-	CVINRAGDYEQYF	TGTGTCATCAACAGGGCTGGAGACTACGAGCAGTACTTC
16	-	TRBV18	TRBJ2-3	TRBD1	CASSRGPGLSTDTQYF	TGTGCCAGCTCCAGGGGGCCAGGGCTCAGCACAGATACGCAGTATTTT
12	once	TRBV4-1	TRBJ2-1	-	CASSHLFDEQFF	TGCGCCAGCAGCCACCTATTTGATGAGCAGTTCTTC
16	once	TRBV5-1	TRBJ2-2	TRBD1	CASSTGTGLGTGELFF	TGCGCCAGCAGCACCGGGACAGGCTTAGGCACCGGGGAGCTGTTTTTT
14	-	TRBV5-1	TRBJ2-3	-	CASSLNPAPDTQYF	TGCGCCAGCAGCTTGAACCCCGCGCCAGATACGCAGTATTTT
15	-	TRBV5-8	TRBJ2-2	TRBD1	CASSWGTGGTGELFF	TGTGCCAGCAGCTGGGGGACAGGGGGCACCGGGGAGCTGTTTTTT
14	-	TRBV6-5	TRBJ1-2	-	CASSYTTEKVGYTF	TGTGCCAGCAGTTACACGACAGAGAAGGTGGGCTACACCTTC
17	once	TRBV30	TRBJ1-5	TRBD1	CAWSPQGDVYSNQPQHF	TGTGCCTGGAGTCCACAGGGGGACGTATATAGCAATCAGCCCCAGCATTTT
14	-	TRBV9	TRBJ1-1	TRBD1	CASSKVTGDTEAFF	TGTGCCAGCAGCAAAGTTACAGGGGACACTGAAGCTTTCTTT
14	-	TRBV28	TRBJ1-5	TRBD1	CASSTGQGRQPQHF	TGTGCCAGCAGTACGGGACAGGGGCGGCAGCCCCAGCATTTT
14	-	TRBV5-5	TRBJ1-4	-	CASSFGWANEKLFF	TGTGCCAGCAGCTTCGGGTGGGCTAATGAAAAACTGTTTTTT
15	once	TRBV9	TRBJ2-7	-	CASSPALDSTYEQYF	TGTGCCAGCAGCCCGGCACTAGACTCTACCTACGAGCAGTACTTC
15	-	TRBV11-1	TRBJ2-5	TRBD2	CASRTSGSLWETQYF	TGTGCCAGCAGGACTAGCGGGTCTTTATGGGAGACCCAGTACTTC
13	-	TRBV5-4	TRBJ1-1	-	CASSPDTNTEAFF	TGTGCCAGCAGCCCGGACACTAACACTGAAGCTTTCTTT
16	-	TRBV27	TRBJ2-1	TRBD2	CASSSEGLAAYNEQFF	TGTGCCAGCAGTTCCGAGGGACTAGCGGCTTACAATGAGCAGTTCTTC
18	-	TRBV18	TRBJ2-5	TRBD2	CASSPRTGTTILRETQYF	TGTGCCAGCTCACCACGGACCGGGACTACAATACTCCGGGAGACCCAGTACTTC
11	-	TRBV28	TRBJ2-1	-	CATRRGNEQFF	TGTGCCACCCGGCGGGGTAATGAGCAGTTCTTC
14	-	TRBV3-1/TRBV3-2	TRBJ2-7	-	CASSPLGSTYEQYF	TGTGCCAGCAGCCCCTTGGGCAGCACCTACGAGCAGTACTTC
16	-	TRBV28	TRBJ2-2	TRBD1	CASNGDRGHVTGELFF	TGTGCCAGCAACGGGGACAGGGGGCATGTAACCGGGGAGCTGTTTTTT
14	-	TRBV10-3	TRBJ1-2	-	CAISEYPGNYGYTF	TGTGCCATCAGTGAGTACCCCGGGAACTATGGCTACACCTTC